A selection of T cell receptor beta chains follows, all from one sample in a study of blood T cell repertoires in COVID-19. Sequencing was performed with immunoSEQ multiplex PCR; in TCRdb, only in-frame clones are kept and a portion is missing. The data hold 360,000 or so clones, with over 85% observed a single time. The sample consisted of PBMCs or T cells enriched from blood (not recorded which). These receptors were taken from a woman between 25 and 40 years old who had recovered from COVID-19. The CDR3 runs from the conserved cysteine through the conserved F or W. The D gene is left open where the match is weak. A clone size is listed for some rows: how often the clone was seen (once, few, many), or a class if it is expanded.

DNA,CDR3,D,size,J,V
TGTGCCAGCAGCGGGGACCTAACGGGTGTAGCGGGGAGCTCCTACAATGAGCAGTTCTTC,CASSGDLTGVAGSSYNEQFF,TRBD2,-,TRBJ2-1,TRBV13
TGTGCCACCAGGATACAGGGTAGCAATCAGCCCCAGCATTTT,CATRIQGSNQPQHF,-,-,TRBJ1-5,TRBV24-1
TGTGCCAGCAGCGAGACGGGGGGACAGGGCAATTCACCCCTCCACTTT,CASSETGGQGNSPLHF,TRBD1,-,TRBJ1-6,TRBV2
TGTGCCAGCAGTTTAGCAGGGGGCTCGGATGAAAAACTGTTTTTT,CASSLAGGSDEKLFF,TRBD1,-,TRBJ1-4,TRBV28
TGCGCCAGCAGCCAGGGACTCGGGGAGCAGTTCTTC,CASSQGLGEQFF,-,-,TRBJ2-1,TRBV5-1
TGTGCCAGCAGCCCGGGACTAGCGGGGGACTCCTACAATGAGCAGTTCTTC,CASSPGLAGDSYNEQFF,TRBD2,few,TRBJ2-1,TRBV4-2
TGTGCCTGGAAAATTGGCGGCGAAACGGGTCAGCCCCAGCATTTT,CAWKIGGETGQPQHF,-,-,TRBJ1-5,TRBV30
TGCGCCAGCAGCCAACTAGAGGGCGCTGAAGCTTTCTTT,CASSQLEGAEAFF,-,-,TRBJ1-1,TRBV4-1
TGCGCCAGCAGCTCCGGACAGGCTTACAATGAGCAGTTCTTC,CASSSGQAYNEQFF,TRBD1,-,TRBJ2-1,TRBV5-1
TGTGCCAGCACCGTCGGGACTAGCGGGTACAATGAGCAGTTCTTC,CASTVGTSGYNEQFF,-,-,TRBJ2-1,TRBV21-1
TGTGCCAGCAGTACTACATGGCCTAACACCGGGGAGCTGTTTTTT,CASSTTWPNTGELFF,-,-,TRBJ2-2,TRBV6-4
TGTGCCAGCAGCCCCGGGACAACGACTCAGGTGGCTCTATATTTT,CASSPGTTTQVALYF,-,once,TRBJ1-3,TRBV5-4
TGTGCCAGCAGCTTAGTCCTGCCAGGGGGGACCTACGAGCAGTACTTC,CASSLVLPGGTYEQYF,-,-,TRBJ2-7,TRBV7-2